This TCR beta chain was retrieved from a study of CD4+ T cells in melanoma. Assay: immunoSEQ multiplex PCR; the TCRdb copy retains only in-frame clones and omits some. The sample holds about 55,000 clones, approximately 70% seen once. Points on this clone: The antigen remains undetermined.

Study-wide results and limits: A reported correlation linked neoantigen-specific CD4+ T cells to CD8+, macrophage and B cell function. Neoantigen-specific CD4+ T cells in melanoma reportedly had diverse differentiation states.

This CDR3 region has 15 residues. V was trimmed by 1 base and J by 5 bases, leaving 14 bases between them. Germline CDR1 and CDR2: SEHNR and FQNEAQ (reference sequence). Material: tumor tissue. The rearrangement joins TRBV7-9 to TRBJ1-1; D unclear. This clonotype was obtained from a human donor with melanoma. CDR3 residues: CASSLEAGGVTEAFF. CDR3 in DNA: TGTGCCAGCAGCTTAGAGGCAGGCGGGGTTACTGAAGCTTTCTTT. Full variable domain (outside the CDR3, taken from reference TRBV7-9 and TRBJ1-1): DTGVSQNPRHKITKRGQNVTFRCDPISEHNRLYWYRQTLGQGPEFLTYFQNEAQLEKSRLLSDRFSAERPKGSFSTLEIQRTEQGDSAMYLCASSLEAGGVTEAFFGQGTRLTVV.